This T cell receptor beta chain emerged from a study of blood T cell repertoires in COVID-19. Study-wide context: There were acute and convalescent COVID-19 samples, and they came from the United States, Italy and Spain. In each case, the material was cDNA or gDNA derived from T cells, B-cell-depleted T cells, or PBMCs.

The germline V and J ends were trimmed by 1 base and 5 bases, with 12 bases remaining between them. Germline CDR1 reads MGHRA; CDR2 reads YSYEKL. CDR3 length equals 14 residues. Original processing notes: How many nucleated cells were present was estimated from reference gene primer amplification. The repertoire was sequenced with immunoSEQ multiplex PCR; TCRdb's copy has only in-frame clones and lacks some. Clonal size and the V and J genes are those of that table, whereas D and trimming came from the DNA. Of some 250,000 clones listed, 70% to 90% are singletons. Patients from Seattle were sampled longitudinally, starting during active infection.

The sequence came from a woman aged 25 to 39 with COVID-19, enrolled during active disease. The specimen was peripheral blood. The chain combines TRBV4-1 with TRBJ2-7, with D hard to call. CDR3 residues: CASSQGLLENEQYF. The CDR3 nucleotides read TGCGCCAGCAGCCAAGGGCTCCTAGAAAACGAGCAGTACTTC.